The present T cell receptor beta chain was sequenced within a study of regulatory T cells in long-lasting Graves disease. About the study: Newly diagnosed Graves' patients took antithyroid drugs under 3 months.

Researchers made TCR beta libraries by using iRepertoire HTBI primers and running Arm-PCR on CDR3 regions. Via MiXCR, TCRdb re-called the multiplex PCR reads, giving one row per CDR3 protein. The sample has 380,000 or so distinct CDR3 sequences, 15% to 20% seen once. There are a few counts of this clonotype. Trimming cost V 4 bases and J 5 bases, with 13 bases left between them. Per the germline V gene, CDR1 is SGHRS and CDR2 is YFSETQ. The CDR3 is 15 residues long. The time point denotes: newly diagnosed GD, antithyroid drugs for less than 3 months. Generation of the TCR library employed RNA extracted from PBMCs. The same sample was also used in a study of T cells in Graves' hyperthyroidism and ophthalmopathy. As that report states: During a first-round RT-PCR of the TCR CDR3, the HTBI primer set was used.

This rearrangement joins TRBV5-1 to TRBJ1-6; TRBD1 is a possible D gene (6 bases). Here the sequenced sample was peripheral blood mononuclear cells (PBMCs), taken at new diagnosis, from a patient treated with antithyroid drugs. This TCR derives from a woman between 18 and 30 years old with Graves disease. This CDR3 reads CASSPITGNNSPLHF. As DNA, the CDR3 is TGCGCCAGCAGCCCGATCACAGGGAATAATTCACCCCTCCACTTT.